Presented here are 8 T cell receptor beta chains from one specimen sequenced in a study of cytomegalovirus exposure and HLA in healthy donors. The PCR ran on 60 Vbeta and 13 Jbeta primers. TCRdb's copy holds only in-frame clones and misses some; the assay was immunoSEQ multiplex PCR. The profile covers around 150,000 clones, with around 80% appearing a single time and around 2.2% taken by the ten largest. The specimen was PBMCs. The receptors were sampled from a young man in good health and CMV-seronegative.

This rearrangement joins TRBV5-1 to TRBJ2-7; 7 nucleotides agree with TRBD1. This CDR3 spans 14 amino acids. V gave up 4 bases and J gave up 1 base; unmatched junction bases: 5. Germline lookup yields CDR1 SGHRS and CDR2 YFSETQ. CDR3 region: CASSPATGSYEQYF. Written as DNA, the CDR3 is TGCGCCAGCAGCCCCGCGACAGGGTCCTACGAGCAGTACTTC.

This clone has just a few counts. The chain couples TRBV4-3 to TRBJ2-2; D is uncertain. The CDR3 runs to 16 residues. Trimming left V 3 bases short and J 2 bases short, with 13 bases between. The germline gives CDR1 LGHNA, CDR2 YSLEER. CDR3 sequence: CASSHYFATNTGELFF. The CDR3 DNA reads TGCGCCAGCAGCCACTACTTCGCGACAAACACCGGGGAGCTGTTTTTT.

This chain links TRBV7-8 with TRBJ2-1; 9 nucleotides match TRBD2. The ends lost 5 bases at V and 7 bases at J; junction bases unmatched: 12. Germline V gene data show CDR1 as SGHVS and CDR2 as FQNEAQ. This CDR3 is 16 amino acids long. CDR3 protein: CASSQNVAGAWNEQFF. CDR3 nucleotide sequence: TGTGCCAGCAGCCAGAACGTAGCGGGGGCTTGGAATGAGCAGTTCTTC.

This chain links TRBV9 with TRBJ2-1; TRBD2 aligns across 13 bases. This CDR3 region has 15 residues. Unmatched junction bases numbered 5, after V lost 4 bases and J lost 7 bases. The germline gives CDR1 SGDLS, CDR2 YYNGEE. The CDR3 reads CASSFTSGRVNEQFF. The CDR3 DNA follows: TGTGCCAGCAGCTTTACTAGCGGGAGGGTTAATGAGCAGTTCTTC.

This chain connects TRBV6-6 to TRBJ2-1, with a weak D call TRBD2 (5 bases). Germline values: CDR1 MNHNY, CDR2 SVGAGI (reference sequence). The V gene lost 7 bases and the J gene lost 7 bases, with 20 bases spanning the gap. This CDR3 contains 15 residues. The DNA of the CDR3 is TGTGCCAGCACGGGTGTCCAGAGGGTGCGAAATGAGCAGTTCTTC. It specifies CASTGVQRVRNEQFF.

The table lists this clone with a few counts. The rearrangement joins TRBV28 to TRBJ1-1, with D unclear. Trimming cost V 8 bases and J 1 base, with 5 bases left between them. Germline values: CDR1 MDHEN, CDR2 SYDVKM. This CDR3 has 11 amino acids. CDR3 region: CASLWNTEAFF. In DNA, the CDR3 is TGTGCCAGCCTCTGGAACACTGAAGCTTTCTTT. The whole variable domain, remainder taken from reference TRBV28 and TRBJ1-1, is DVKVTQSSRYLVKRTGEKVFLECVQDMDHENMFWYRQDPGLGLRLIYFSYDVKMKEKGDIPEGYSVSREKKERFSLILESASTNQTSMYLCASLWNTEAFFGQGTRLTVV.

This clone was counted between two and nine times. V usage is TRBV11-2 and J usage is TRBJ1-2, with D tentatively TRBD1 (5 bases). Germline CDR1 is SGHAT and CDR2 is FQNNGV. CDR3 length equals 13 residues. Trimming stripped 5 bases from V and 9 bases from J, with 16 bases between. DNA of the CDR3: TGTGCCAGCAGCCCTGGGGGGACTAAACGCTACACCTTC. Its protein is CASSPGGTKRYTF.

This rearrangement joins TRBV7-2 to TRBJ1-2, with D tentatively TRBD1 (6 bases). CDR1 is SGHTA and CDR2 is FQGNSA in the germline V gene. V gave up 5 bases and J gave up 8 bases, with 15 bases separating them. This CDR3 contains 13 residues. CDR3 nucleotides: TGTGCCAGCAGCCAGGGGACGGACTGGGGCTACACCTTC. This codes for CASSQGTDWGYTF.